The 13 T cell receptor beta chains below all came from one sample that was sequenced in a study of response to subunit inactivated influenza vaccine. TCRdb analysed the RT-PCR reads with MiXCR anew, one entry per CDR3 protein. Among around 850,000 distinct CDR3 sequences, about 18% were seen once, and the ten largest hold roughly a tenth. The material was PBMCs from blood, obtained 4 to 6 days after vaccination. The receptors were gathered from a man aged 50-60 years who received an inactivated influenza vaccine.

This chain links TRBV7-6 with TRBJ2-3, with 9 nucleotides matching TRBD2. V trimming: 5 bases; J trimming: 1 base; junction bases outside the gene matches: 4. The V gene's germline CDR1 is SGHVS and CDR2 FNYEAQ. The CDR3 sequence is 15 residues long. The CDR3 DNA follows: TGTGCCAGCAGCGGTAGCGGGAGTCGCACAGATACGCAGTATTTT. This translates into CASSGSGSRTDTQYF.

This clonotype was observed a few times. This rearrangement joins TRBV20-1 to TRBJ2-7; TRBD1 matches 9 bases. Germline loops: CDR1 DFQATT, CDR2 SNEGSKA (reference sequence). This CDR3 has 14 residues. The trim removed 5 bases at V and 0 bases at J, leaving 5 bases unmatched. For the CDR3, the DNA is TGCAGTGCTGGAGGGACAGGGAGCTCCTACGAGCAGTACTTC. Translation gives CSAGGTGSSYEQYF.

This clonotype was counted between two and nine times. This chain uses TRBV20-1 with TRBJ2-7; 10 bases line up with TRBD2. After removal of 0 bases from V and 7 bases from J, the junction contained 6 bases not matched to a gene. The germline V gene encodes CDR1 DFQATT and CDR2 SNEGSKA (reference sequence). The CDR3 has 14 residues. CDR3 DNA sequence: TGCAGTGCTAGAGACCTAGCGGGAGTCTGGGAGCAGTACTTC. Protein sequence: CSARDLAGVWEQYF.

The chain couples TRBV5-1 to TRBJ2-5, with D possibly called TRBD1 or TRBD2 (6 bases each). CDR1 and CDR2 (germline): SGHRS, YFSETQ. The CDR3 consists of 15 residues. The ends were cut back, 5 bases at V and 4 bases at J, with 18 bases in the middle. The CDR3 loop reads CASRRDGGGSETQYF. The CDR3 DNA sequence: TGCGCCAGCAGGAGGGACGGAGGGGGGTCAGAGACCCAGTACTTC.

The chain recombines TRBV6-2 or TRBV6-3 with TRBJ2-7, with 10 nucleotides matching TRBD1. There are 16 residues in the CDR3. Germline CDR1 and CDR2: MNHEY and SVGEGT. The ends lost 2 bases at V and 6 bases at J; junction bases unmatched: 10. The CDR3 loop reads CASSYRRDRGGGEQYF. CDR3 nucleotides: TGTGCCAGCAGTTACAGGAGGGACAGGGGCGGCGGCGAGCAGTACTTC.

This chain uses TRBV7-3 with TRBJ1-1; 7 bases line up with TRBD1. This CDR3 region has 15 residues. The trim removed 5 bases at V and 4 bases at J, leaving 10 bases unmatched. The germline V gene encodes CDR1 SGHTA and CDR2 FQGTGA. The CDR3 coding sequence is TGTGCCAGCAGCCCGACGGGCAGGGGGACCACTGAAGCTTTCTTT. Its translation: CASSPTGRGTTEAFF.

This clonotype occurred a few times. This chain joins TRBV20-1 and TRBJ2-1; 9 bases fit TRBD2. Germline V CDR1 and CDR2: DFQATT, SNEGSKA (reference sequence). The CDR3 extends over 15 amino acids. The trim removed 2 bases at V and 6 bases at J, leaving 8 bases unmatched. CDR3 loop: CSARPRLAGSNEQFF. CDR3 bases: TGCAGTGCTAGACCCCGCCTAGCGGGGTCCAATGAGCAGTTCTTC.

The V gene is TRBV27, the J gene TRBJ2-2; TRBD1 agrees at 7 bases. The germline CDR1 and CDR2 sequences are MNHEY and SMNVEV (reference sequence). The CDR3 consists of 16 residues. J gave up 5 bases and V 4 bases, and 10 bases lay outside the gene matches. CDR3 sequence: CASSSPGDSKTGELFF. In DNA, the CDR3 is TGTGCCAGCAGTTCCCCCGGGGACAGCAAAACCGGGGAGCTGTTTTTT.

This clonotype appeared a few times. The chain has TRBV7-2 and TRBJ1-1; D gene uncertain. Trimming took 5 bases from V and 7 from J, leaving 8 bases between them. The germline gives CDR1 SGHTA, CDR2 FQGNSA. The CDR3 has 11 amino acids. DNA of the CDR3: TGTGCCAGCAGCCCGACTGTTGAAGCTTTCTTT. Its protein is CASSPTVEAFF.

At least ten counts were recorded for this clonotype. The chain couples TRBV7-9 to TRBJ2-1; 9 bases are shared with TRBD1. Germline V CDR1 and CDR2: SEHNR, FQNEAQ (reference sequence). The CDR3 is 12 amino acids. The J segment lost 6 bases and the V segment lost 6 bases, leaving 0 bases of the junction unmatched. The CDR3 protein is CASRGQGNEQFF. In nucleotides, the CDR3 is TGTGCCAGCAGGGGACAGGGCAATGAGCAGTTCTTC.

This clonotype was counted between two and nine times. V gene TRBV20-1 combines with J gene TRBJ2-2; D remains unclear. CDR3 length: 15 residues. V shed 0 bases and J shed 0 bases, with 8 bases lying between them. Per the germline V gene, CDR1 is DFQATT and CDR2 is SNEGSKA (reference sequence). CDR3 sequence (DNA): TGCAGTGCTAGAGAGACGCAGGCGAACACCGGGGAGCTGTTTTTT. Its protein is CSARETQANTGELFF.

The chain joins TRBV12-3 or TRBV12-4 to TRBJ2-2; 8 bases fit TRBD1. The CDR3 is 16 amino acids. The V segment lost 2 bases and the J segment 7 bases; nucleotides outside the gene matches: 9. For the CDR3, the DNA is TGTGCCAGCAGTTTATGGGGGGCAGGGGGCTTCGGGGAGCTGTTTTTT. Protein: CASSLWGAGGFGELFF.

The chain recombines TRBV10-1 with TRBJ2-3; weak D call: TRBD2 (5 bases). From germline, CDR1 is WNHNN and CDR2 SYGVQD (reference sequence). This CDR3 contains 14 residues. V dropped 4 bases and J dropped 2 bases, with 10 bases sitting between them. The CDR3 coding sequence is TGCGCCAGCAGTGCGAGGGTCCTCACAGATACGCAGTATTTT. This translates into CASSARVLTDTQYF.